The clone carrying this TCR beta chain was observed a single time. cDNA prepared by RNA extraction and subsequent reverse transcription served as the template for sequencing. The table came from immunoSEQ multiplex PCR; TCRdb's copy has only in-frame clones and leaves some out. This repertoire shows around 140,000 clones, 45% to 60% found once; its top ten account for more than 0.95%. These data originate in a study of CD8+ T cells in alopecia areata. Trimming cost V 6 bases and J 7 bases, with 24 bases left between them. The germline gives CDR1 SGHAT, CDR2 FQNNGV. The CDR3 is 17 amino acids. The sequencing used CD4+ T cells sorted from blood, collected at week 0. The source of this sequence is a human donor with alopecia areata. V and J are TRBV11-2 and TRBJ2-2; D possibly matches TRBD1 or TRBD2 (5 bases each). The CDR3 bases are TGTGCCAGCAGATCTTCCCCAATGGGGGTATCCGGCGGGGAGCTGTTTTTT. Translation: CASRSSPMGVSGGELFF.